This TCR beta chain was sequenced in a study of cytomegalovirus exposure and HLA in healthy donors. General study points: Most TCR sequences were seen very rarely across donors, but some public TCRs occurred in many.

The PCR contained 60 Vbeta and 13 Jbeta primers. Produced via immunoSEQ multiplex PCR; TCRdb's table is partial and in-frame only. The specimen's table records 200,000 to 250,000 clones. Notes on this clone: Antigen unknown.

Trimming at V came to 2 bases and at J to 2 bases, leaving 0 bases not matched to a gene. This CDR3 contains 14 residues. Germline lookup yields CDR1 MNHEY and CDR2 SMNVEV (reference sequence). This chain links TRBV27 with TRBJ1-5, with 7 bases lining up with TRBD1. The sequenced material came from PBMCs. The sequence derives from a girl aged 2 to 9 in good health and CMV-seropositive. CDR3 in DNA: TGTGCCAGCAGTTTACAGGGGGGCAATCAGCCCCAGCATTTT. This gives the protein CASSLQGGNQPQHF.